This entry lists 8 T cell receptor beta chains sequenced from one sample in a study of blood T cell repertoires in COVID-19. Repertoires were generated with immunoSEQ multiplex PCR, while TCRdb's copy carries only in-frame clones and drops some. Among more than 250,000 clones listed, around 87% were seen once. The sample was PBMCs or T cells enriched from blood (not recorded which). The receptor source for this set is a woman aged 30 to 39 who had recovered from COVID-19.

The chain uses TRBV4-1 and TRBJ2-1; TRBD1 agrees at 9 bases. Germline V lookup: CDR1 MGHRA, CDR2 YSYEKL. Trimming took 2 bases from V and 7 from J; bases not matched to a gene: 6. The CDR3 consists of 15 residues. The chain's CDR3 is CASSQWGTGKNEQFF. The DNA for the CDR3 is TGCGCCAGCAGCCAATGGGGGACAGGGAAGAATGAGCAGTTCTTC.

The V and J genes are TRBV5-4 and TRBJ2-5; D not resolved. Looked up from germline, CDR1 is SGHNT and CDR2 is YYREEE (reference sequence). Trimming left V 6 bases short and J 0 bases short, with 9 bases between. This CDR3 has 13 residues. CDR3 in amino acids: CASTETNQETQYF. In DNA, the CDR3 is TGTGCCAGCACGGAGACCAACCAAGAGACCCAGTACTTC.

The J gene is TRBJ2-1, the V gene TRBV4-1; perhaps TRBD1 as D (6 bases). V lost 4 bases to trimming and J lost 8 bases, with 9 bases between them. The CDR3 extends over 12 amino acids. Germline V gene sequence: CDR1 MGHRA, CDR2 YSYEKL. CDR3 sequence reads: CASSRNRDEQFF. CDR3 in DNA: TGCGCCAGCAGCCGCAACAGGGATGAGCAGTTCTTC.

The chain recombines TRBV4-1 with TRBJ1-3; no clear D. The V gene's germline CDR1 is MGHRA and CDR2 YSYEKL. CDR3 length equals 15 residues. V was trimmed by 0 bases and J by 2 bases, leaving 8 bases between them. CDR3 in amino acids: CASSQDAEAGNTIYF. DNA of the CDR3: TGCGCCAGCAGCCAAGACGCAGAGGCTGGAAACACCATATATTTT.

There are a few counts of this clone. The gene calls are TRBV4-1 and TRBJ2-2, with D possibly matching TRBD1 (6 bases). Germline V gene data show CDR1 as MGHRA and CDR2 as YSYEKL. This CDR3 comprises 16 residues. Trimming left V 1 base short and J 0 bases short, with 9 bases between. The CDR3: CASSQASGANTGELFF. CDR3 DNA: TGCGCCAGCAGCCAAGCTTCAGGGGCGAACACCGGGGAGCTGTTTTTT.

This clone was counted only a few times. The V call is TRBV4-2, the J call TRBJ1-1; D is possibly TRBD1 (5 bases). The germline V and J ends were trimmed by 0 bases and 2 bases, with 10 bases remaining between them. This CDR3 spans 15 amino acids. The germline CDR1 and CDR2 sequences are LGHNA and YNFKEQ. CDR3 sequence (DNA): TGTGCCAGCAGCCAAGACCCGGACACTAACACTGAAGCTTTCTTT. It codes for CASSQDPDTNTEAFF.

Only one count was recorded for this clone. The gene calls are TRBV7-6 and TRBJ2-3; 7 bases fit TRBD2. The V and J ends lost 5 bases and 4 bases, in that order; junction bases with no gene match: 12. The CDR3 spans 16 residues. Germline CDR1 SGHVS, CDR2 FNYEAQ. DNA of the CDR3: TGTGCCAGCAGCCACGCCATCGAAAGCGGGGCAGATACGCAGTATTTT. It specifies CASSHAIESGADTQYF.

CDR3 in DNA: TGTGCCAGCAGTTTATGGCAGGGCCGTAATGAAAAACTGTTTTTT. Translating it yields CASSLWQGRNEKLFF. The chain couples TRBV28 to TRBJ1-4; D may be TRBD1 (5 bases). Trimming cost V 0 bases and J 4 bases, with 9 bases left between them. The germline gives CDR1 MDHEN, CDR2 SYDVKM. The CDR3 runs 15 residues.